Listed below are T cell receptor beta chains from one sample, sequenced in a study of blood T cell repertoires in COVID-19. Clones were read by immunoSEQ multiplex PCR, and TCRdb kept only the in-frame ones, dropping some. The repertoire holds roughly 220,000 clones, with 88% as singletons. Material for sequencing was PBMCs or T cells enriched from blood (not recorded which). The receptors come from a woman aged 45-65 years with acute COVID-19. The CDR3 runs from the conserved cysteine through the conserved F or W. The D gene is left open where the match is weak. The size field is filled for only some rows; it gives once, few, many or a size class.

d_call	v_call	clone_size	j_call	cdr3_aa	cdr3_nt
.	TRBV11-3	.	TRBJ2-1	CASSLDRGSYNEQFF	TGTGCCAGCAGCTTAGATCGGGGATCCTACAATGAGCAGTTCTTC
.	TRBV9	.	TRBJ1-1	CASSRSGSREAFF	TGTGCCAGCAGCCGGTCAGGGTCGAGGGAAGCTTTCTTT
.	TRBV2	.	TRBJ2-3	CASSDLALRVDTQYF	TGTGCCAGCAGTGATTTAGCGTTGCGGGTAGATACGCAGTATTTT
TRBD1	TRBV29-1	.	TRBJ1-2	CSVAGTGGARGYTF	TGCAGCGTTGCCGGGACAGGGGGCGCGCGGGGCTACACCTTC
.	TRBV5-6	many	TRBJ2-7	CASSLPAVAGISGEQYF	TGTGCCAGCAGCTTGCCCGCAGTCGCGGGAATATCGGGAGAGCAGTACTTC
TRBD2	TRBV30	.	TRBJ2-1	CAWRGPGTSGSIFEQFF	TGTGCCTGGAGGGGACCAGGGACTAGCGGGAGTATATTTGAGCAGTTCTTC
TRBD2	TRBV7-7	.	TRBJ2-1	CASSPRTSGRAGNEQFF	TGTGCCAGCAGCCCCCGGACTAGCGGGAGGGCAGGGAATGAGCAGTTCTTC
.	TRBV2	.	TRBJ1-4	CASRRRQATNEKLFF	TGTGCCAGCAGGCGAAGACAGGCAACTAATGAAAAACTGTTTTTT
TRBD1	TRBV9	once	TRBJ2-7	CASKGGQGNEQYF	TGTGCCAGCAAGGGGGGACAGGGGAACGAGCAGTACTTC
TRBD1	TRBV6-6	.	TRBJ2-6	CASRQGATGANVLTF	TGTGCCAGTCGACAGGGGGCAACAGGGGCCAACGTCCTGACTTTC
TRBD2	TRBV7-9	.	TRBJ2-5	CASSLAGGETQYF	TGTGCCAGCAGTCTAGCGGGAGGAGAGACCCAGTACTTC
.	TRBV4-2	.	TRBJ2-4	CASSQTPPAGTKNIQYF	TGTGCCAGCAGCCAAACCCCCCCAGCAGGGACCAAAAACATTCAGTACTTC
TRBD2	TRBV5-8	.	TRBJ2-5	CASSRRLAGGSVGETQYF	TGTGCCAGCAGCCGAAGACTAGCGGGAGGCTCGGTCGGAGAGACCCAGTACTTC
TRBD2	TRBV7-6	once	TRBJ2-1	CASSSPLADPYNEQFF	TGTGCCAGCAGCTCACCCCTAGCGGACCCCTACAATGAGCAGTTCTTC
TRBD1	TRBV25-1	many	TRBJ2-7	CASSPHNRGSYEQYF	TGTGCCAGCAGCCCCCATAACAGGGGGTCCTACGAGCAGTACTTC
.	TRBV7-2	once	TRBJ2-7	CASSLGQTTYEQYF	TGTGCCAGCAGCTTAGGGCAGACAACCTACGAGCAGTACTTC
TRBD2	TRBV2	.	TRBJ2-7	CASSGTSTSGRSYEQYF	TGTGCCAGCAGTGGCACCTCTACTAGCGGGAGATCCTACGAGCAGTACTTC
TRBD1	TRBV6-1	.	TRBJ2-6	CASSGFRGRSGANVLTF	TGTGCCAGCAGTGGGTTCAGGGGGCGGTCTGGGGCCAACGTCCTGACTTTC
TRBD2	TRBV18	.	TRBJ2-3	CASSPLSGTSGTDTQYF	TGTGCCAGCTCACCTCTTTCCGGGACTAGCGGCACAGATACGCAGTATTTT
.	TRBV4-1	.	TRBJ2-4	CASSQVAGIQNIQYF	TGCGCCAGCAGCCAAGTTGCAGGGATCCAAAACATTCAGTACTTC
.	TRBV27	.	TRBJ2-2	CASSLSPGATGELFF	TGTGCCAGCAGTTTGTCTCCAGGGGCCACCGGGGAGCTGTTTTTT
TRBD1	TRBV25-1	.	TRBJ2-4	CASSGLDRVDIQYF	TGTGCCAGCAGTGGATTGGACAGGGTTGACATTCAGTACTTC
TRBD1	TRBV2	.	TRBJ1-1	CASSFLHRGQSEAFF	TGTGCCAGCAGTTTTTTACACAGGGGGCAGTCTGAAGCTTTCTTT
TRBD1	TRBV4-3	.	TRBJ2-2	CASSQDPGTATGELFF	TGCGCCAGCAGCCAAGATCCCGGGACAGCCACCGGGGAGCTGTTTTTT
TRBD1	TRBV10-3	.	TRBJ1-2	CAISEGQTGFGSGYTF	TGTGCCATCAGTGAGGGGCAGACAGGGTTTGGTTCTGGCTACACCTTC
TRBD2	TRBV11-2	.	TRBJ2-3	CASSSGTGLATDTQYF	TGTGCCAGCAGCTCAGGGACGGGACTAGCAACAGATACGCAGTATTTT
TRBD1	TRBV30	.	TRBJ1-5	CAWSATGAPGNQPQHF	TGTGCCTGGAGTGCGACAGGGGCCCCTGGCAATCAGCCCCAGCATTTT
.	TRBV2	.	TRBJ2-7	CASSNGGQSGYEQYF	TGTGCCAGCTCCAACGGGGGTCAGTCGGGCTACGAGCAGTACTTC
.	TRBV9	.	TRBJ1-1	CASSPEIQGAEAFF	TGTGCCAGCAGCCCGGAGATACAGGGCGCTGAAGCTTTCTTT
.	TRBV19	once	TRBJ2-1	CASTPNSFQFYNEQFF	TGTGCCAGTACCCCAAATAGCTTTCAATTCTACAATGAGCAGTTCTTC
TRBD1	TRBV7-2	.	TRBJ1-6	CASSSTGALGRYNSPLHF	TGTGCCAGCAGCTCTACAGGGGCTCTTGGGAGATATAATTCACCCCTCCACTTT
TRBD1	TRBV30	.	TRBJ1-1	CAWSVQAGGNFF	TGTGCCTGGAGTGTACAGGCAGGGGGTAATTTCTTT
.	TRBV25-1	once	TRBJ2-3	CASSESGKSAPDTQYF	TGTGCCAGCAGTGAATCGGGGAAGTCCGCTCCAGATACGCAGTATTTT
.	TRBV5-1	once	TRBJ1-1	CASSFGRVENTEAFF	TGCGCCAGCAGCTTCGGGAGAGTTGAGAACACTGAAGCTTTCTTT
TRBD1	TRBV28	.	TRBJ1-2	CASSGQGVLNYGYTF	TGTGCCAGCAGTGGACAGGGGGTACTTAACTATGGCTACACCTTC
TRBD1	TRBV5-1	.	TRBJ1-5	CASRPGTGGSQPQHF	TGCGCCAGCAGACCCGGGACAGGGGGCTCTCAGCCCCAGCATTTT
.	TRBV7-8	once	TRBJ1-1	CASSLPYRTEAFF	TGTGCCAGCAGCTTACCGTACAGAACTGAAGCTTTCTTT
TRBD2	TRBV28	.	TRBJ2-3	CASSSSRWGASGRASTDTQYF	TGTGCCAGCAGTTCGTCCCGGTGGGGGGCTAGCGGGAGGGCCAGCACAGATACGCAGTATTTT
TRBD1	TRBV19	.	TRBJ2-7	CASSAGTGNYEQYF	TGTGCCAGTAGTGCCGGGACAGGGAATTACGAGCAGTACTTC
TRBD2	TRBV2	.	TRBJ2-3	CASSGLAGVRFTDTQYF	TGTGCCAGCAGCGGACTAGCGGGAGTACGTTTTACAGATACGCAGTATTTT
.	TRBV2	.	TRBJ2-7	CASSPKYEQYF	TGTGCCAGCAGCCCAAAATACGAGCAGTACTTC
TRBD2	TRBV6-2/TRBV6-3	.	TRBJ2-7	CASSYSTSGDIYEQYF	TGTGCCAGCAGTTACTCGACTAGCGGGGACATCTACGAGCAGTACTTC
.	TRBV6-5	.	TRBJ2-4	CASSPGRIAKNIQYF	TGTGCCAGCAGTCCTGGGAGGATAGCCAAAAACATTCAGTACTTC
TRBD1	TRBV6-1	.	TRBJ1-2	CASSEGWTGNYGYTF	TGTGCCAGCAGTGAAGGGTGGACAGGGAACTATGGCTACACCTTC